These T cell receptor beta chains were read from a single sample in a study of shared clonotypes between healthy human individuals. This table comes from immunoSEQ multiplex PCR, and its TCRdb copy is limited to in-frame clones, with some not included. The sample lists over a million clones; 98% to 99% were seen once. Sequenced input: naive CD4+ T cells sorted from blood. The source of these receptors is a young man in good health. CDR3s include the opening cysteine and the closing phenylalanine or tryptophan. Not every row has a clone size; where given, it reads once, few, many or a size class.

V	J	size	CDR3
TRBV15	TRBJ1-2	-	CATSRDRMTYGYTF
TRBV2	TRBJ2-7	-	CASIPDRGLAGGREQYF
TRBV11-2	TRBJ2-1	once	CASSHNYNEQFF
TRBV27	TRBJ2-1	-	CASSLFRGQGSHNEQFF
TRBV5-1	TRBJ2-1	-	CASSLNRARDEQFF
TRBV2	TRBJ2-4	-	CASSEALRLAKNIQYF
TRBV4-1	TRBJ2-5	once	CASSLSLRETQYF
TRBV29-1	TRBJ1-2	-	CSVGLTGDGYTF
TRBV28	TRBJ2-5	once	CASQTADRIQETQYF
TRBV6-5	TRBJ1-2	-	CASSYSSLIGYTF
TRBV5-1	TRBJ2-7	-	CASSVRSGTGGVQSYEQYF
TRBV29-1	TRBJ2-7	-	CSVAGVRAGSSYEQYF
TRBV20-1	TRBJ2-2	-	CSARGTGELFF
TRBV28	TRBJ2-7	-	CASSQTSGRYEQYF
TRBV15	TRBJ2-7	-	CATSRGSTSGKLDEQYF
TRBV19	TRBJ1-1	-	CASNTGQKNTEAFF
TRBV27	TRBJ2-1	-	CASSFDWAYNEQFF
TRBV5-1	TRBJ1-2	-	CASSLAGTPYGYTF